The clone carrying this T cell receptor (beta chain) was counted at least ten times. No antigen is known for it. The data are from a study of response to subunit inactivated influenza vaccine. Germline-derived CDR1 and CDR2 are SEHNR and FQNEAQ (reference sequence). This CDR3 region has 16 residues. Losses at the gene ends were 5 bases for V and 6 bases for J; bases not matched to a gene: 15. Study findings and constraints: The authors suggested that every seasonal influenza vaccination recruits few new T cells.

TCRdb recomputed calls from the RT-PCR reads with MiXCR, one row per CDR3 protein. The sample gives about 190,000 distinct CDR3 sequences, about 15% of which show up once; 20% to 30% is in the top ten. The chain employs TRBV7-9 and TRBJ2-7; TRBD1 matches 8 bases. The sample was CD8+ T cells sorted from PBMCs, taken about 5 days after vaccination. The receptor was isolated from a man aged 45-65 years who received an inactivated influenza vaccine. CDR3 in amino acids: CASSIVGGQVGVEQYF. As DNA, the CDR3 is TGTGCCAGCAGCATAGTGGGGGGACAGGTTGGAGTCGAGCAGTACTTC.